The entry below describes one T cell receptor (beta chain). Its antigen is undetermined. Primers: 60 Vbeta forward and 13 Jbeta reverse. Generated by immunoSEQ multiplex PCR, the TCRdb table keeps only in-frame clones and is missing some. The profile covers 150,000 to 180,000 clones, with 80% appearing a single time and 13% taken by the ten largest. The sample belongs to a study of cytomegalovirus exposure and HLA in healthy donors. Broader study findings: Confirmation in vitro established that three CMV-associated chains were specific for CMV antigens.

The V segment lost 1 base and the J segment 2 bases; nucleotides outside the gene matches: 8. This CDR3 is 16 amino acids long. Germline-derived CDR1 and CDR2 are SGHNT and YYREEE (reference sequence). This sequence joins TRBV5-4 and TRBJ2-7, with TRBD2 matching 8 bases. Sequencing used PBMCs. The sequence was obtained from a young man in good health and CMV-seropositive. Written as DNA, the CDR3 is TGTGCCAGCAGCTTGATGGCTAGCGGGCCCCCCTACGAGCAGTACTTC. It codes for CASSLMASGPPYEQYF.